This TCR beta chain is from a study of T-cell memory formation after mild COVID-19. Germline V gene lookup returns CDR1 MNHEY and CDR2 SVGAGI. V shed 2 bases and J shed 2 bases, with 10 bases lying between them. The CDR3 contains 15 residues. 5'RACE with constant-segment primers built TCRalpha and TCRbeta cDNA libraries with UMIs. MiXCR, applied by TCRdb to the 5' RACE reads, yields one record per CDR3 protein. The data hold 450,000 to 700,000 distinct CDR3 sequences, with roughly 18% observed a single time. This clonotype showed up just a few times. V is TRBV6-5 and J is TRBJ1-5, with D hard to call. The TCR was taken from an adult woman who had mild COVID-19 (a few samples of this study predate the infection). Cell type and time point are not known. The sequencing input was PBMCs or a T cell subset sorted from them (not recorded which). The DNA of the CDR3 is TGTGCCAGCAGTTACAGTCGCGGGGGCAATCAGCCCCAGCATTTT. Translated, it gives CASSYSRGGNQPQHF.